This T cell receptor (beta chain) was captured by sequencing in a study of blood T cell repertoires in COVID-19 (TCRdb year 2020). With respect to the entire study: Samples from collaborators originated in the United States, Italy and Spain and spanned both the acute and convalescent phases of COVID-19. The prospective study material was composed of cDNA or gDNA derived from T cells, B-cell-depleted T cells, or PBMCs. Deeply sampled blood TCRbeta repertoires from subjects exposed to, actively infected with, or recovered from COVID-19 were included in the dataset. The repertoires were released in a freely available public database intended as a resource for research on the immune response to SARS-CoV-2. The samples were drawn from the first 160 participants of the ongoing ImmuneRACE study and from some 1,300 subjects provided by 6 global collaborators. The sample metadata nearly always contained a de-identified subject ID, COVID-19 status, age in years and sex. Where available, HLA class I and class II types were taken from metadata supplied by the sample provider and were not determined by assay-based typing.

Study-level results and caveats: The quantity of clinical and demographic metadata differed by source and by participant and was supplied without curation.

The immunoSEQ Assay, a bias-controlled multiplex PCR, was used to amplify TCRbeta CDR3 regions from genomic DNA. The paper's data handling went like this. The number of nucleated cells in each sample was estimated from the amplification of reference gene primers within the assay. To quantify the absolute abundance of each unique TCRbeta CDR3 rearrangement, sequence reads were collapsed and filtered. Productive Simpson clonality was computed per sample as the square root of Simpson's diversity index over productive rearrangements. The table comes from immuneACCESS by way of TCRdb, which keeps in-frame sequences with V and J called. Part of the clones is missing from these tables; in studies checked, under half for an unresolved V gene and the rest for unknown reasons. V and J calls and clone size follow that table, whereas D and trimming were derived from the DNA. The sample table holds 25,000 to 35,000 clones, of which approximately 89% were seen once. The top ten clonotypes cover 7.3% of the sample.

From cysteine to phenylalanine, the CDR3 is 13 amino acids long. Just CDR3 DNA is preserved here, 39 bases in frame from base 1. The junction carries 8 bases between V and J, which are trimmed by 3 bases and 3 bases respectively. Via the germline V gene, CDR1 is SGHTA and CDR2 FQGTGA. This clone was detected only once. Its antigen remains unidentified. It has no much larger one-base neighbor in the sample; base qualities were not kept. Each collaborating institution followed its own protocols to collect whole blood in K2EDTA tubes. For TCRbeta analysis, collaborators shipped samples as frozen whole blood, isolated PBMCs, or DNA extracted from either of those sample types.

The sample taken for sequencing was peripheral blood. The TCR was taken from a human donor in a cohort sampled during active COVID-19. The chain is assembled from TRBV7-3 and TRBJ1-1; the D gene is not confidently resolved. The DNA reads TGTGCCAGCAGCTTGATGTCAGACACTGAAGCTTTCTTT. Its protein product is CASSLMSDTEAFF.